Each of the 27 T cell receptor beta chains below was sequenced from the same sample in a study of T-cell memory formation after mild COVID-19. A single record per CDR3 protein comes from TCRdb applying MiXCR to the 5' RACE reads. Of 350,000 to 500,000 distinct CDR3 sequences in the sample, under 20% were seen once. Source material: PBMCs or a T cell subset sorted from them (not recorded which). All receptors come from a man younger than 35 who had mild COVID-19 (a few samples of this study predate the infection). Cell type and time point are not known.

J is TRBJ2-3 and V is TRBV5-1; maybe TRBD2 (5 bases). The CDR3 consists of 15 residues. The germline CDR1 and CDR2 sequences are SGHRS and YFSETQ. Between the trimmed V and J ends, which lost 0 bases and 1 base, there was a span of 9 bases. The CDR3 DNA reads TGCGCCAGCAGCTTGGGATTCGGGGGCACAGATACGCAGTATTTT. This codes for CASSLGFGGTDTQYF.

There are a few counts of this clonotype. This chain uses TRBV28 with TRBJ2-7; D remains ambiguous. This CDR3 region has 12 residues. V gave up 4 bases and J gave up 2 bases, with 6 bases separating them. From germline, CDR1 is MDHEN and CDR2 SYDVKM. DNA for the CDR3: TGTGCCAGCAGTTCGCCAGCCTACGAGCAGTACGTC. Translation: CASSSPAYEQYV.

This chain's CDR3 is CASSLAHWAAHLYGYTF. The CDR3 DNA reads TGTGCCAGCAGCTTAGCGCATTGGGCAGCGCACCTCTATGGCTACACCTTC. The rearrangement joins TRBV7-8 to TRBJ1-2; D call uncertain. In germline, CDR1 is SGHVS, CDR2 FQNEAQ. This CDR3 has 17 amino acids. V was clipped by 0 bases and J by 4 bases, with 18 bases between them.

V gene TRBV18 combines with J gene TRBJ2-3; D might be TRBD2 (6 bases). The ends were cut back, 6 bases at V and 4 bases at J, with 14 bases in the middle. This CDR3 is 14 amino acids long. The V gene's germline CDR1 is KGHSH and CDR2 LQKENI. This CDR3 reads CASSSGGIADTQYF. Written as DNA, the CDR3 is TGTGCCAGCTCCAGTGGAGGGATCGCAGATACGCAGTATTTT.

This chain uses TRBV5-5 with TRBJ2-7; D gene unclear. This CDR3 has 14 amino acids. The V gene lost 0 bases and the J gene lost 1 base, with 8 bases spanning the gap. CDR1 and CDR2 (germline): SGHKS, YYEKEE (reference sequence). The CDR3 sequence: CASSLGQVSYEQYV. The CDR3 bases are TGTGCCAGCAGCTTGGGGCAGGTGTCCTACGAGCAGTACGTC.

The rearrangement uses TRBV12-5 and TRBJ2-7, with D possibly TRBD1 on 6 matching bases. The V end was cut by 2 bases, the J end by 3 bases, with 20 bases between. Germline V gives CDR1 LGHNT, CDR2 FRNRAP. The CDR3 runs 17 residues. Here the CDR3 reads CASGLRWTARPHYEQYV. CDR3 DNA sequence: TGTGCTAGTGGTTTGCGCTGGACAGCGAGACCCCACTACGAGCAGTACGTC.

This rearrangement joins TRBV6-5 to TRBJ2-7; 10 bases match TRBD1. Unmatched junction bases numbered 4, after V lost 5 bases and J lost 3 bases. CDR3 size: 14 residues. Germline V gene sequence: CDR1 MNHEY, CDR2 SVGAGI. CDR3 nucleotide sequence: TGTGCCAGCAGTAAACGGGACAGGGGCTACGAGCAGTACTTC. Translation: CASSKRDRGYEQYF.

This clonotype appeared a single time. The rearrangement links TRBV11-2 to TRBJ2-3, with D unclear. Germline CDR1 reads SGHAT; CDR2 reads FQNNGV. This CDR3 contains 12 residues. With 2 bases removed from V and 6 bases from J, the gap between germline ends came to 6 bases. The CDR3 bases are TGTGCCAGCAGCTTATGGGCCGATACGCAGTATTTT. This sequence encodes CASSLWADTQYF.

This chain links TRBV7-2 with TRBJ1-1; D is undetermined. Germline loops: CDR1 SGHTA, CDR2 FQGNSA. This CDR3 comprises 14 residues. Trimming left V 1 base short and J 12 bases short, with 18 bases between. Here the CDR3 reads CASSLGLREPETFF. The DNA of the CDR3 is TGTGCCAGCAGCTTAGGCCTAAGGGAGCCAGAAACTTTCTTT.

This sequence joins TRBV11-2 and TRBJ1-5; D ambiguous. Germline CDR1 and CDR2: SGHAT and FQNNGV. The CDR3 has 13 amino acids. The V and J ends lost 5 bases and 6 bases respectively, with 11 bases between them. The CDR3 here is CASSRGSVQPQHF. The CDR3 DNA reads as TGTGCCAGCAGCCGAGGGTCGGTTCAGCCCCAGCATTTT.

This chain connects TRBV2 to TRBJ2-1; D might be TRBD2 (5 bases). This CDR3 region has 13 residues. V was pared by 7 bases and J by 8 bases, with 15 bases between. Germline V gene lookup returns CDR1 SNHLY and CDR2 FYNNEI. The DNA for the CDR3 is TGTGCCAGCAACCTCGACTACTCCGATGAGCAGTTCTTC. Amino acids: CASNLDYSDEQFF.

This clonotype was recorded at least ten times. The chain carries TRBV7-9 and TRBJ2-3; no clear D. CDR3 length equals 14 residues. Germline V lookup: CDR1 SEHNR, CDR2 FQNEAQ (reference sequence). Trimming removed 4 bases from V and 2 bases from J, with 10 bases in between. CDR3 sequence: CASSSPPLTDTQYF. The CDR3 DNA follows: TGTGCCAGCAGCTCCCCACCTCTCACAGATACGCAGTATTTT.

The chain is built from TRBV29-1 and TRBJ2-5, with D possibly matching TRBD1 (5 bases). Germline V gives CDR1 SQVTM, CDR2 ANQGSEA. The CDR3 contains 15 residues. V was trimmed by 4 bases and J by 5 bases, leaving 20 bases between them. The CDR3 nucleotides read TGCAGCGTTGCTTCACACCTCAGACCAGGGGAGACCCAGTACTTC. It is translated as CSVASHLRPGETQYF.

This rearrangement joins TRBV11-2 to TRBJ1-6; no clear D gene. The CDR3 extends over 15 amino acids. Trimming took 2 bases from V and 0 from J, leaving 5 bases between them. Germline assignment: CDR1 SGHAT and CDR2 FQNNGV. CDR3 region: CASSLPGSYNSPLHF. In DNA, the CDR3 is TGTGCCAGCAGCTTACCGGGCTCCTATAATTCACCCCTCCACTTT.

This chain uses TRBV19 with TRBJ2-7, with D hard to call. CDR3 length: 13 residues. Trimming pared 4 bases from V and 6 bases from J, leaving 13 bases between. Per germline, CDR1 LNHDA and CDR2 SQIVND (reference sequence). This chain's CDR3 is CASSTRPGLEQYF. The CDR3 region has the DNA TGTGCCAGTAGTACGCGGCCCGGGCTCGAGCAGTACTTC. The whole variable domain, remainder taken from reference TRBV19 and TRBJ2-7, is DGGITQSPKYLFRKEGQNVTLSCEQNLNHDAMYWYRQDPGQGLRLIYYSQIVNDFQKGDIAEGYSVSREKKESFPLTVTSAQKNPTAFYLCASSTRPGLEQYFGPGTRLTVT.

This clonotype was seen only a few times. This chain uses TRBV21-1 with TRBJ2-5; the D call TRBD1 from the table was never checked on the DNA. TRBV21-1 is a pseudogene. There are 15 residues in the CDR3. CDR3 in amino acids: CASSKTGHPGETQYF. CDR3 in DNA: TGTGCCAGCAGCAAAACCGGACATCCAGGCGAGACCCAGTACTTC.

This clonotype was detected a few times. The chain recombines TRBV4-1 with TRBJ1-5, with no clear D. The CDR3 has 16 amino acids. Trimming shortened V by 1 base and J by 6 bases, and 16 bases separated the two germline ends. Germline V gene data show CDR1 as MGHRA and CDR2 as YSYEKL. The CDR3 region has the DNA TGCGCCAGCAGCCAAGGGAGTCGAAGCGTACCTCAGCCCCAGCATTTT. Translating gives CASSQGSRSVPQPQHF.

The CDR3 spells CASSQGKGAGYNEQFF. CDR3 nucleotide sequence: TGTGCCAGCAGCCAAGGAAAGGGGGCGGGTTACAATGAGCAGTTCTTC. The chain has TRBV4-2 and TRBJ2-1; 7 nucleotides match TRBD1. The CDR3 spans 16 residues. Trimming took 1 base from V and 4 from J; bases not matched to a gene: 7. Germline V gene data show CDR1 as LGHNA and CDR2 as YNFKEQ.

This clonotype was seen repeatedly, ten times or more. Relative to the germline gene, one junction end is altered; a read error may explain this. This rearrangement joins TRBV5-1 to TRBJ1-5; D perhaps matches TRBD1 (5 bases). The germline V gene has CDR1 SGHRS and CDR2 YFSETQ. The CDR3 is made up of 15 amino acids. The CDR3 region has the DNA TGTGCCAGCAGCTTATCAGGGAATAGCAATCAGCCCCAGCATTTT. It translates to CASSLSGNSNQPQHF.

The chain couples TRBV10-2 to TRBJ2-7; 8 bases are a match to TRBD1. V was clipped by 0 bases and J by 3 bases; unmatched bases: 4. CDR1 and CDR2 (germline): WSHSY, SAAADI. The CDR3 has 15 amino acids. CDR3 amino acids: CASSESRTGRYEQYV. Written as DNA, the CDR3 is TGCGCCAGCAGTGAGTCTAGGACAGGGCGCTACGAGCAGTACGTC.

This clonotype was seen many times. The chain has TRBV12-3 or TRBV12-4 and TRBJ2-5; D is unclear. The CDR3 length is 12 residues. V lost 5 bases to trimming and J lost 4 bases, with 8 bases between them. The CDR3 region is CASSPSAETQYF. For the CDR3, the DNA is TGTGCCAGCAGTCCTTCCGCAGAGACCCAGTACTTC.

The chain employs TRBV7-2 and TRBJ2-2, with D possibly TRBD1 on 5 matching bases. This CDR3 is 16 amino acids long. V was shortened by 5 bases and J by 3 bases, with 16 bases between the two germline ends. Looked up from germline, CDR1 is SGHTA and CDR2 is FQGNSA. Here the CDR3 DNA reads TGTGCCAGCAGCACCTACCCAGGGCGCCACACCGGGGAGCTGTTTTTT. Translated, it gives CASSTYPGRHTGELFF.

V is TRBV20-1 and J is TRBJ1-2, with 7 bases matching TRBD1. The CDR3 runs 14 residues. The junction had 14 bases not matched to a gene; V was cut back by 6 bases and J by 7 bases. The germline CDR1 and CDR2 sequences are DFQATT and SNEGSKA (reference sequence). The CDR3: CSARLTGFKAGYTF. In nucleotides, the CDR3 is TGCAGTGCGAGACTGACAGGGTTTAAGGCTGGCTACACCTTC.

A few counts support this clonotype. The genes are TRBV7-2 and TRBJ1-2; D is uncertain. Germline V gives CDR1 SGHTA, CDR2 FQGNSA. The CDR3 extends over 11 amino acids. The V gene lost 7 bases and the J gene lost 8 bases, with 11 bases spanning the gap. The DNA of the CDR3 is TGTGCCAGCACCCCCGGGAGCGGCTACACCTTC. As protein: CASTPGSGYTF. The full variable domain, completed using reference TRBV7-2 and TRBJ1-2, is GAGVSQSPSNKVTEKGKDVELRCDPISGHTALYWYRQSLGQGLEFLIYFQGNSAPDKSGLPSDRFSAERTGGSVSTLTIQRTQQEDSAVYLCASTPGSGYTFGSGTRLTVV.

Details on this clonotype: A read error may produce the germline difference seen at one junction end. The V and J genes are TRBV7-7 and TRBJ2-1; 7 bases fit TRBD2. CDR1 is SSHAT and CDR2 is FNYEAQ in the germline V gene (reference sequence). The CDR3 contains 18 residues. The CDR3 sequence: CASSLARFTGGSYNEQFF. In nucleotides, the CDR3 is TGTGCTAGCAGCTTAGCGAGATTTACGGGGGGCTCCTACAATGAGCAGTTCTTC.

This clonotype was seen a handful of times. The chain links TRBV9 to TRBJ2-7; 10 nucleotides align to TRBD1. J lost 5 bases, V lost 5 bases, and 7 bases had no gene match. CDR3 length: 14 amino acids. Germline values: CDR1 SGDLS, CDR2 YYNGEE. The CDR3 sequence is CASSRRQGADEQYF. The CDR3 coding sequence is TGTGCCAGCAGTCGAAGACAGGGGGCCGACGAGCAGTACTTC.

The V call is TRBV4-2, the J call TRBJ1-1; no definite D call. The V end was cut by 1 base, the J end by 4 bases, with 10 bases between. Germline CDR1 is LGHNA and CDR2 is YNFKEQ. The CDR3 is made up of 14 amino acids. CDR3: CASSQVGLGTEAFF. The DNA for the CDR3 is TGTGCCAGCAGCCAAGTGGGCTTGGGCACTGAAGCTTTCTTT.